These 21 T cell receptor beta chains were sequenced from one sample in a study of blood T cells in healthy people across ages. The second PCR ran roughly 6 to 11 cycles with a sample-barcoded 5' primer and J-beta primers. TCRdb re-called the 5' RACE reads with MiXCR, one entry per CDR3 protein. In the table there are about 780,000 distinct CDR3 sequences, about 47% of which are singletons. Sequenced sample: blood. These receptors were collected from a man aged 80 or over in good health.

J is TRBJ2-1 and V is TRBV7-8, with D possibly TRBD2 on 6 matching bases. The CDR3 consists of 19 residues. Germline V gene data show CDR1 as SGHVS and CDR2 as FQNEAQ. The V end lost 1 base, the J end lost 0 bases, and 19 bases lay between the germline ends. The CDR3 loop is CASSLEVGDFVSSYNEQFF. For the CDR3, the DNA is TGTGCCAGCAGCTTAGAGGTCGGGGACTTCGTATCCTCCTACAATGAGCAGTTCTTC.

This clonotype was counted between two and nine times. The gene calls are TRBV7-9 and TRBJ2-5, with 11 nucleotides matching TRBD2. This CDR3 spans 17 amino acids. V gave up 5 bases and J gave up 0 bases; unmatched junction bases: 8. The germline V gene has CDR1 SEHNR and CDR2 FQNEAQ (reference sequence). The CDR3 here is CASSPTSGTKYQETQYF. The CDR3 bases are TGTGCCAGCAGCCCGACTAGCGGGACGAAATACCAAGAGACCCAGTACTTC. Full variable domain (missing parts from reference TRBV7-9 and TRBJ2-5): DTGVSQNPRHKITKRGQNVTFRCDPISEHNRLYWYRQTLGQGPEFLTYFQNEAQLEKSRLLSDRFSAERPKGSFSTLEIQRTEQGDSAMYLCASSPTSGTKYQETQYFGPGTRLLVL.

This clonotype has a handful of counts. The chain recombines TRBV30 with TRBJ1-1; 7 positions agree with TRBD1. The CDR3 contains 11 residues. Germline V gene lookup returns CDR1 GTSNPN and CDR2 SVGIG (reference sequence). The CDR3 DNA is TGTGTTCAAGGGGGCCTCACTGAAGCTTTCTTT. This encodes CVQGGLTEAFF.

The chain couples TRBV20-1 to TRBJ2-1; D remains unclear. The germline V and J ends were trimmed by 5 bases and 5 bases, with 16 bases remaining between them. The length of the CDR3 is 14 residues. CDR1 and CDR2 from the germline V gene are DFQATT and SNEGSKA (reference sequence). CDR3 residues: CSAEPGTKNNEQFF. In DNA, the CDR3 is TGCAGTGCTGAACCCGGAACTAAGAACAATGAGCAGTTCTTC.

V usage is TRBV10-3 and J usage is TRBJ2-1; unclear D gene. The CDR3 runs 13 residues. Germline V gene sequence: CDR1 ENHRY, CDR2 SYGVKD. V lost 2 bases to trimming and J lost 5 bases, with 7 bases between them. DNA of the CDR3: TGTGCCATCAGTGAGGTACGGAACAATGAGCAGTTCTTC. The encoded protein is CAISEVRNNEQFF.

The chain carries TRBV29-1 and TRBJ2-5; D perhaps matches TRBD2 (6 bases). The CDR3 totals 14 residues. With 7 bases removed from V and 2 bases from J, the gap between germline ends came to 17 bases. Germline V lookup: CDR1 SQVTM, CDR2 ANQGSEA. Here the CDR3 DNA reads TGCAGCGCCCCGCGGGGTGGGGAACAAGAGACCCAGTACTTC. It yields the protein CSAPRGGEQETQYF.

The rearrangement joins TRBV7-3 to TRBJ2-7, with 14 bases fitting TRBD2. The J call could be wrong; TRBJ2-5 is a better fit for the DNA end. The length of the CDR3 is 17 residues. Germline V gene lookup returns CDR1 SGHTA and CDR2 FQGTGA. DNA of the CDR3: TGTGCCAGCAGCTTATTTGGGACTAGCGGGGGTCGAGAGACCCAGTACTTC. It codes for CASSLFGTSGGRETQYF.

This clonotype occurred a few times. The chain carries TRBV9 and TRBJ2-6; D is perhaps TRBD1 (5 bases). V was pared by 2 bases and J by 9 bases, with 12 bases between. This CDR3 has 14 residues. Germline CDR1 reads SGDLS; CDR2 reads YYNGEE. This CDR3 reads CASSVLGPGNVLTF. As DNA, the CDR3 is TGTGCCAGCAGCGTTTTGGGGCCCGGCAACGTCCTGACTTTC.

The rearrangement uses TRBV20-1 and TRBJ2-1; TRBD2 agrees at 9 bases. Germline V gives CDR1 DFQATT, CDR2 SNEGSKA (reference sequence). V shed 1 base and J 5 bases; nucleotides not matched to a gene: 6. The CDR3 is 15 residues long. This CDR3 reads CSARAGRGGNNEQFF. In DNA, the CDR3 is TGCAGTGCTAGAGCGGGGCGGGGGGGAAACAATGAGCAGTTCTTC.

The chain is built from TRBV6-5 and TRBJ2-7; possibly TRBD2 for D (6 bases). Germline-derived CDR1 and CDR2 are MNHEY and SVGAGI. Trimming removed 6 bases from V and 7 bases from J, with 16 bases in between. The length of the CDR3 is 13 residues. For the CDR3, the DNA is TGTGCCAGCAGCCGGGACTCCGACAATGAGCAGTACTTC. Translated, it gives CASSRDSDNEQYF.

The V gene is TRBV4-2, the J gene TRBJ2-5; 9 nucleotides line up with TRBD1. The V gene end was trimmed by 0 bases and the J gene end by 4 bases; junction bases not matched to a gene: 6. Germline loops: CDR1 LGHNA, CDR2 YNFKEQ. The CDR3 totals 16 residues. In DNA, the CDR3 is TGTGCCAGCAGCCAAGATGGGACAGGGCCACGAGAGACCCAGTACTTC. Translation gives CASSQDGTGPRETQYF.

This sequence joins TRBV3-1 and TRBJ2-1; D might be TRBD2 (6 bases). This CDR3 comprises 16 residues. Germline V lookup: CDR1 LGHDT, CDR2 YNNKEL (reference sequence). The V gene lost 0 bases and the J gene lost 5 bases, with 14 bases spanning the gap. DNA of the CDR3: TGTGCCAGCAGCCAAGATCTCCGGGAGAACCACAATGAGCAGTTCTTC. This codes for CASSQDLRENHNEQFF.

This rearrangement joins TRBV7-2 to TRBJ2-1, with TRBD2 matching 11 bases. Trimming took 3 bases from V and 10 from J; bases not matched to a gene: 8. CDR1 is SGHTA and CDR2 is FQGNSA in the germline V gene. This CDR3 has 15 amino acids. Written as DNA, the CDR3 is TGTGCCAGCAGCTTTACTAGCGGGAGTAAAAAGGAGCAGTTCTTC. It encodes CASSFTSGSKKEQFF.

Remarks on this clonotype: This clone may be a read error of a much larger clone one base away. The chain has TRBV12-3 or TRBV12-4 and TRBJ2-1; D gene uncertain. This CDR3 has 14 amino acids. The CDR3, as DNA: TGTGCCAGCAGTATCCCCCGCGGAATCAATAAGCAGTTCTTC. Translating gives CASSIPRGINKQFF.

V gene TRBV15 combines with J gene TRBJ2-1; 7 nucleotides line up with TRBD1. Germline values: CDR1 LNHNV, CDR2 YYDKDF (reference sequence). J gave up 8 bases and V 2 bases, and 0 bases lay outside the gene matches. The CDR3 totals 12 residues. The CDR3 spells CATSRTGDEQFF. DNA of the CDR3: TGTGCCACCAGCAGAACAGGGGATGAGCAGTTCTTC.

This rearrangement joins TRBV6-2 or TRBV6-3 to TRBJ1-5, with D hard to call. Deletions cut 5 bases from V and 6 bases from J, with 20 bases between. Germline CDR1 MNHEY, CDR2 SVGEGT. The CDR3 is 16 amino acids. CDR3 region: CASSHEVVQSPQPQHF. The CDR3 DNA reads TGTGCCAGCAGTCACGAGGTGGTACAGTCGCCTCAGCCCCAGCATTTT.

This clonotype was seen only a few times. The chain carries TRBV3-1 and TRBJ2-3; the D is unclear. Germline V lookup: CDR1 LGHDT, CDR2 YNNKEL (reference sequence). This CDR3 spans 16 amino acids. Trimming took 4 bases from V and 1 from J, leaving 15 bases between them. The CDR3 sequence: CASSRAASAGTDTQYF. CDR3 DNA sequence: TGTGCCAGCAGCCGAGCAGCAAGCGCGGGCACAGATACGCAGTATTTT.

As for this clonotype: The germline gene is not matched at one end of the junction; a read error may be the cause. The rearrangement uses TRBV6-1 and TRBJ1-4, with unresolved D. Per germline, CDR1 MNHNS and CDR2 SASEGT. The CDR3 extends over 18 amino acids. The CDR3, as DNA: TGTGCCAGCAGACCCCCGAGGCCGGCCCTTGCAACTAATGAAGAACTGTTTTTT. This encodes CASRPPRPALATNEELFF.

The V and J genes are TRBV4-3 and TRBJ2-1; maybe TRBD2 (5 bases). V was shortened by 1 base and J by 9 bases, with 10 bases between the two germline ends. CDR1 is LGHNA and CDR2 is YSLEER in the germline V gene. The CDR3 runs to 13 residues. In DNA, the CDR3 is TGCGCCAGCAGCCAAGCGGGATTCGGTGAGCAGTTCTTC. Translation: CASSQAGFGEQFF.

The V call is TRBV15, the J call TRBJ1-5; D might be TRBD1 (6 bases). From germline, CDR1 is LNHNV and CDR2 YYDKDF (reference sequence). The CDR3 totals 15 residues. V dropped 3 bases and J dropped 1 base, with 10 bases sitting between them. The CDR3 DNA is TGTGCCACCAGCAGTAGGGGGATAAGCAATCAGCCCCAGCATTTT. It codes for CATSSRGISNQPQHF. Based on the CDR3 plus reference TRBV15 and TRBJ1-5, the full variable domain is DAMVIQNPRYQVTQFGKPVTLSCSQTLNHNVMYWYQQKSSQAPKLLFHYYDKDFNNEADTPDNFQSRRPNTSFCFLDIRSPGLGDTAMYLCATSSRGISNQPQHFGDGTRLSIL.

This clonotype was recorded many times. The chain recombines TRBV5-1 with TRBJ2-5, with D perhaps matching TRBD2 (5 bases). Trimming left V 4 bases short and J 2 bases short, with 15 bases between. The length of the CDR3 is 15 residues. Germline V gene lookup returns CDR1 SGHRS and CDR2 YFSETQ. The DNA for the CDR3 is TGCGCCAGCAGCCGCAGCGGCCCCGATCAAGAGACCCAGTACTTC. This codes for CASSRSGPDQETQYF.